This T cell receptor (beta chain) comes out of a study of vaccination and CD4 T cells after COVID-19. Study at large: Cultures serving as controls received a peptide pool (CEFX or HIV-1 Nef) or no peptide.

This CDR3 spans 15 amino acids. The V gene's germline CDR1 is SEHNR and CDR2 FQNEAQ (reference sequence). Trimming took off 2 bases at V and 4 bases at J, with 14 bases between the two ends. Sequenced with the Oncomine TCR Beta short-read assay was DNA taken from cultured CD4+ T cells. TCRdb ran MiXCR on the PCR reads and lists one entry per CDR3 protein. The sample comprises about 10,000 distinct CDR3 sequences, 26% of which are singletons, and around 42% rests with the top ten. Treatment specified: roughly ten-day PBMC culture with coronavirus spike peptide pools or control peptides (ViraFEST assay). This clonotype was seen a few times. The antigen is undetermined.

The sample was CD4+ T cells from blood, cultured in vitro, taken before SARS-CoV-2 vaccination. The sequence came from a human donor who received a COVID-19 vaccine. This chain joins TRBV7-9 and TRBJ1-2; D not certain. The CDR3 reads CASSLRDSEAYGYTF. As DNA, the CDR3 is TGTGCCAGCAGCTTACGGGATAGCGAGGCCTATGGCTACACCTTC.